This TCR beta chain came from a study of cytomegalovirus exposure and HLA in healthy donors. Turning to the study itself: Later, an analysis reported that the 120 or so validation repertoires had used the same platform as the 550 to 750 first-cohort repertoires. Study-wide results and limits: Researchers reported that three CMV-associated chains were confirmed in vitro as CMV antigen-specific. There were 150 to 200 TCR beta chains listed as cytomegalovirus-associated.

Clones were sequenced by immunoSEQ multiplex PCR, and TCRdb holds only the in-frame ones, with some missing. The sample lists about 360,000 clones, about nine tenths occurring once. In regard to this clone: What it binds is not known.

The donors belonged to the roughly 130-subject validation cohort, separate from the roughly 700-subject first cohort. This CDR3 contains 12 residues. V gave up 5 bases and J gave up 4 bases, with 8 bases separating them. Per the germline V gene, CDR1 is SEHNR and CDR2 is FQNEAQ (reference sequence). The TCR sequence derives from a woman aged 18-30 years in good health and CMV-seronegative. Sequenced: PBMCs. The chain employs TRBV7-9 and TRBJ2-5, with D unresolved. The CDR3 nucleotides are TGTGCCAGCAGCCCGGGTCTAGAGACCCAGTACTTC. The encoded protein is CASSPGLETQYF.